The T cell receptor (beta chain) described here comes from a study of a mutant IDH1 vaccine in newly diagnosed glioma. Study as a whole: The study started vaccination 4-6 weeks after radiotherapy alone, or with temozolomide cycles. The treated group averaged 40.4 years old and was about 62% male, approximately 40% female. Patients had received radiotherapy, temozolomide, or both previously, most receiving both.

Time point: week 11, during vaccination. Each vaccine dose was 300 ug of mutant IDH1 20-mer peptide, with topical imiquimod. This CDR3 region has 16 residues. The germline V gene encodes CDR1 SGHRS and CDR2 YFSETQ. V was pared by 3 bases and J by 6 bases, with 18 bases between. Points on this clone: Its antigen is not known.

Using immunoSEQ multiplex PCR, the repertoire was profiled, and TCRdb retains in-frame clones only, with some absent. The sample yields roughly 60,000 clones, 84% seen once. Source: PBMCs, taken from a glioma patient whose treatment included an IDH1 peptide vaccine. The sequence came from a man younger than 40 with glioma. The V call is TRBV5-1, the J call TRBJ1-4, with D perhaps matching TRBD1 (6 bases). The CDR3 DNA follows: TGCGCCAGCAGCTCTGGTCGACAGGTCTCGGATGAAAAACTGTTTTTT. It encodes CASSSGRQVSDEKLFF.